Below are 2 T cell receptor beta chains sequenced from a single sample in a study of blood T cell repertoires in COVID-19 (dated by TCRdb to 2020 to 2022). To prepare the library, the immunoSEQ multiplex PCR assay was applied. TCRdb mirrors the immuneACCESS table, restricted to in-frame sequences. Some clones are absent from its copies; in checked studies, under half trace to an unresolved V gene, and the reason for the others is unknown. This sample is represented by some 150,000 clones; roughly 88% of them were singletons. Approximately 1.4% of the sample lies in the top ten. Sequenced sample: peripheral blood. These receptors originate from a woman in her sixties or seventies with acute or convalescent COVID-19.

The J gene is TRBJ1-5, the V gene TRBV4-2; 8 bases align to TRBD1. After removal of 4 bases from V and 0 bases from J, the junction contained 20 bases not matched to a gene. The CDR3 consists of 21 residues. Germline-derived CDR1 and CDR2 are LGHNA and YNFKEQ. The CDR3 loop reads CASSPIQKWTGRRYSNQPQHF. The CDR3 coding sequence is TGTGCCAGCAGCCCGATCCAAAAGTGGACAGGGAGGAGGTATAGCAATCAGCCCCAGCATTTT.

This chain links TRBV24-1 with TRBJ2-6; 10 nucleotides align to TRBD1. The germline V gene has CDR1 KGHDR and CDR2 SFDVKD. V dropped 9 bases and J dropped 0; count of bases not matched to a gene: 7. The CDR3 runs 17 residues. CDR3 amino acids: CATAEGQGVSGANVLTF. Here the CDR3 DNA reads TGTGCCACCGCAGAAGGACAGGGGGTCTCTGGGGCCAACGTCCTGACTTTC.